Listed below are T cell receptor beta chains from one sample, sequenced in a study of Ad26.COV2.S vaccination and SARS-CoV-2 variants. The protocol was immunoSEQ multiplex PCR, while the TCRdb copy is restricted to in-frame clones and leaves out a portion. The sample records about 320,000 clones, about 82% being singletons. This specimen was peripheral blood, taken in a trial of Ad26.COV2.S vaccine versus placebo. These receptors all stem from a person aged 18-60 years who received the Ad26.COV2.S COVID-19 vaccine or a placebo. CDR3s include the opening cysteine and the closing phenylalanine or tryptophan. D genes are given only for firm matches. Clone size is given for some rows only: seen once, a few or many times, or a class if the clone is expanded.

size,V,J,D,CDR3,DNA
-,TRBV24-1,TRBJ2-3,-,CATSHPAASGDTQYF,TGTGCCACCAGCCACCCGGCGGCCTCCGGGGATACGCAGTATTTT
-,TRBV5-6,TRBJ1-6,-,CASSKFGLLNSPLHF,TGTGCCAGCAGCAAATTTGGACTGCTTAATTCACCCCTCCACTTT
-,TRBV6-5,TRBJ1-2,-,CASSYGQGRNYGYTF,TGTGCCAGCAGTTACGGGCAGGGTCGCAACTATGGCTACACCTTC
-,TRBV9,TRBJ2-7,-,CASSVDGRENREQYF,TGTGCCAGCAGCGTAGATGGCAGGGAGAATCGGGAGCAGTACTTC
-,TRBV2,TRBJ1-3,-,CASGFSGNTIYF,TGTGCCAGCGGGTTTTCTGGAAACACCATATATTTT
-,TRBV21-1,TRBJ1-1,-,CASTATGGKEAFF,TGTGCCAGCACTGCGACAGGGGGCAAGGAGGCTTTCTTT
-,TRBV24-1,TRBJ2-1,TRBD2,CATSGGLAGTYNEQFF,TGTGCCACCAGTGGCGGACTAGCGGGGACCTACAATGAGCAGTTCTTC
-,TRBV10-3,TRBJ1-5,TRBD1,CAISGQGADSNQPQHF,TGTGCCATCAGTGGACAGGGGGCGGATAGCAATCAGCCCCAGCATTTT
-,TRBV19,TRBJ2-3,-,CASSMGRSPLDTQYF,TGTGCCAGTAGTATGGGGAGGAGCCCCCTAGATACGCAGTATTTT
-,TRBV19,TRBJ1-5,TRBD1,CASSIELRDRFGQPQHF,TGTGCCAGTAGTATAGAGTTGAGGGACAGGTTCGGTCAGCCCCAGCATTTT
-,TRBV5-1,TRBJ2-3,TRBD2,CASSSGLAGGTPSTDTQYF,TGCGCCAGCAGCTCTGGACTAGCGGGGGGCACTCCTAGCACAGATACGCAGTATTTT
few,TRBV5-1,TRBJ2-7,TRBD1,CASSWTGTGIYEQYF,TGCGCCAGCAGCTGGACCGGGACAGGGATATACGAGCAGTACTTC
many,TRBV7-3,TRBJ2-7,-,CASSPSGSYEQYF,TGTGCCAGCAGCCCATCAGGGTCCTACGAGCAGTACTTC
-,TRBV10-3,TRBJ1-2,-,CAISPNDGNYGYTF,TGTGCCATCAGCCCCAATGACGGTAACTATGGCTACACCTTC
-,TRBV5-1,TRBJ2-4,TRBD1,CASSLGGTALAKNIQYF,TGCGCCAGCAGCTTGGGTGGGACAGCTCTAGCCAAAAACATTCAGTACTTC
-,TRBV5-1,TRBJ2-1,TRBD2,CASSLTSGVLNEQFF,TGCGCCAGCAGCTTGACTAGCGGGGTTCTCAATGAGCAGTTCTTC
few,TRBV28,TRBJ1-6,-,CASNRVDNSPLHF,TGTGCCAGCAACAGGGTAGATAATTCACCCCTCCACTTT
-,TRBV7-3,TRBJ1-6,-,CASSPAGSSYNSPLHF,TGTGCCAGCAGCCCGGCCGGGAGCTCCTATAATTCACCCCTCCACTTT
-,TRBV18,TRBJ2-7,-,CASSPVRVDEQYF,TGTGCCAGCTCACCAGTCAGGGTGGACGAGCAGTACTTC
-,TRBV5-6,TRBJ2-7,TRBD1,CASTPLVGQVSYEQYF,TGTGCCAGCACCCCCCTCGTGGGACAGGTCTCCTACGAGCAGTACTTC
-,TRBV6-5,TRBJ1-4,TRBD1,CASSSGTGNEKLFF,TGTGCCAGCAGCAGTGGGACAGGGAATGAAAAACTGTTTTTT
-,TRBV9,TRBJ1-3,TRBD1,CASTPTGPGDTIYF,TGTGCCAGCACCCCGACAGGGCCCGGAGACACCATATATTTT
-,TRBV5-4,TRBJ1-1,-,CASSLAGQNTEAFF,TGTGCCAGCAGCTTGGCCGGACAGAACACTGAAGCTTTCTTT
-,TRBV19,TRBJ1-5,-,CASSIDISGYQPQHF,TGTGCCAGTAGTATAGATATTTCAGGGTATCAGCCCCAGCATTTT